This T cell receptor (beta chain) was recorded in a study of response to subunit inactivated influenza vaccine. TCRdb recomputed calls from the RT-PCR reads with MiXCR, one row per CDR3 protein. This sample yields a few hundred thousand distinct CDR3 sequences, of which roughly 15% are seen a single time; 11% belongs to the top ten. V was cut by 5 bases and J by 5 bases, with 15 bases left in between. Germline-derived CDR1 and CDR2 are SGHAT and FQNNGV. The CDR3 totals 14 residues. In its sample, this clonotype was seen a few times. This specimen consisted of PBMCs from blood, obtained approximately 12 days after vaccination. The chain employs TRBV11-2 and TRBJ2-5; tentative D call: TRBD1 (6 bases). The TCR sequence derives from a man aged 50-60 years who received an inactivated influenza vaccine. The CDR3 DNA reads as TGTGCCAGCAGCCACCAGGGGTTTAAGGAGACCCAGTACTTC. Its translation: CASSHQGFKETQYF.